These T cell receptor beta chains were read from a single sample in a study of identical twins. TCRdb itself ran the 5' RACE reads through MiXCR, one entry per CDR3 protein. The table records hundreds of thousands of distinct CDR3 sequences, around 12% of them present only once. The same sample was also used in a study of yellow fever vaccine responses in identical twins.

The specimen sequenced was CD8+ T cells sorted from blood. These receptors were obtained from a woman in her late teens or twenties in good health. The CDR3 runs from the conserved cysteine through the conserved F or W. A D gene is named only where the DNA matches it firmly. The size entry is marked missing in some rows and otherwise reads once, few, many or a size class.

CDR3 length: 18
J gene: TRBJ2-5
D gene: -
V gene: TRBV11-2
clone size: -
CDR3 DNA: TGTGCCAGCAGCTTAGATCGTCTGGCACCCCGGACCCAAGAGACCCAGTACTTC
CDR3 protein: CASSLDRLAPRTQETQYF

CDR3 length: 15
J gene: TRBJ2-5
D gene: TRBD1
V gene: TRBV7-9
clone size: -
CDR3 DNA: TGTGCCAGCAGGAAAACCGGGACAGGGGAAGAGACCCAGTACTTC
CDR3 protein: CASRKTGTGEETQYF

CDR3 length: 15
J gene: TRBJ2-7
D gene: TRBD2
V gene: TRBV6-1
clone size: -
CDR3 DNA: TGTGCCAGCGTAGCGGGAGGAGGGGGATTCTACGAGCAGTACTTC
CDR3 protein: CASVAGGGGFYEQYF

CDR3 length: 13
J gene: TRBJ1-1
D gene: -
V gene: TRBV19
clone size: few
CDR3 DNA: TGTGCCAGTAGTATTCGCGGCGGAACTGAAGCTTTCTTT
CDR3 protein: CASSIRGGTEAFF

CDR3 length: 14
J gene: TRBJ2-5
D gene: -
V gene: TRBV27
clone size: many
CDR3 DNA: TGTGCCAGCAGTTTATCGGTTCCACAAGAGACCCAGTACTTC
CDR3 protein: CASSLSVPQETQYF

CDR3 length: 16
J gene: TRBJ1-5
D gene: -
V gene: TRBV4-1
clone size: -
CDR3 DNA: TGCGCCAGCAGCCAAGCTGGGATAAATGGCAATCAGCCCCAGCATTTT
CDR3 protein: CASSQAGINGNQPQHF

CDR3 length: 15
J gene: TRBJ1-1
D gene: -
V gene: TRBV7-6
clone size: few
CDR3 DNA: TGTGCCAGCAGCTTAGGAGGGGACGGGAACACTGAAGCTTTCTTT
CDR3 protein: CASSLGGDGNTEAFF

CDR3 length: 15
J gene: TRBJ1-3
D gene: -
V gene: TRBV2
clone size: -
CDR3 DNA: TGTGCCGAAGGCGGGGAGGGCGGATATGGAAACACCATATATTTT
CDR3 protein: CAEGGEGGYGNTIYF

CDR3 length: 15
J gene: TRBJ1-2
D gene: TRBD1
V gene: TRBV27
clone size: -
CDR3 DNA: TGTGCCAGCAGTGTAGCCGGGACAGGGGACTATGGCTACACCTTC
CDR3 protein: CASSVAGTGDYGYTF

CDR3 length: 16
J gene: TRBJ2-1
D gene: TRBD2
V gene: TRBV2
clone size: -
CDR3 DNA: TGTGCCAGCAGTAAACAAGGTAGCGGGAGTTCGGTTGAGCAGTTCTTC
CDR3 protein: CASSKQGSGSSVEQFF

CDR3 length: 13
J gene: TRBJ1-5
D gene: TRBD1
V gene: TRBV15
clone size: -
CDR3 DNA: TGTGCCACCAGCAAGGACAGGGGCCAGCCCCAGCATTTT
CDR3 protein: CATSKDRGQPQHF

CDR3 length: 16
J gene: TRBJ2-3
D gene: -
V gene: TRBV12-3/TRBV12-4
clone size: few
CDR3 DNA: TGTGCCAGCATTATGGGGGGGCGGGGAGGTGTAGATACGCAGTATTTT
CDR3 protein: CASIMGGRGGVDTQYF

CDR3 length: 14
J gene: TRBJ2-2
D gene: -
V gene: TRBV6-2/TRBV6-3
clone size: many
CDR3 DNA: TGTGCCAGCAGTCACCTTGATCTCGCCGGGGAGCTGTTTTTT
CDR3 protein: CASSHLDLAGELFF

CDR3 length: 15
J gene: TRBJ1-1
D gene: -
V gene: TRBV28
clone size: few
CDR3 DNA: TGTGCCAGCAGTTTCCCCCAAGTTGCGGGCACTGAAGCTTTCTTT
CDR3 protein: CASSFPQVAGTEAFF